The 25 T cell receptor beta chains presented below share a single source sample, sequenced in a study of vaccination and CD4 T cells after COVID-19. One entry per CDR3 protein, called by TCRdb with MiXCR from the PCR reads. The sample records 20,000 to 25,000 distinct CDR3 sequences, around 57% being singletons. This material consisted of CD4+ T cells from blood, taken before SARS-CoV-2 vaccination. Every receptor here comes from a human donor who had recovered from COVID-19.

The chain employs TRBV27 and TRBJ2-3, with D tentatively TRBD1 (5 bases). Trimming left V 3 bases short and J 2 bases short, with 15 bases between. Looked up from germline, CDR1 is MNHEY and CDR2 is SMNVEV (reference sequence). This CDR3 has 16 amino acids. CDR3 amino acids: CASSFDSPWPTDTQYF. DNA for the CDR3: TGTGCCAGCAGTTTCGACAGTCCCTGGCCCACAGATACGCAGTATTTT.

This clonotype has only a few counts. This sequence joins TRBV10-2 and TRBJ1-1, with D hard to call. Trimming took off 4 bases at V and 3 bases at J, with 12 bases between the two ends. Germline lookup yields CDR1 WSHSY and CDR2 SAAADI. The CDR3 is 14 amino acids. CDR3 DNA: TGCGCCAGCAGTGTGTGGGGTTGGGACACTGAAGCTTTCTTT. This gives the protein CASSVWGWDTEAFF.

This chain uses TRBV6-1 with TRBJ2-1; 8 nucleotides align to TRBD2. V dropped 6 bases and J dropped 0; count of bases not matched to a gene: 7. CDR1 and CDR2 (germline): MNHNS, SASEGT. CDR3 size: 16 residues. In DNA form, the CDR3 reads TGTGCCAGCAGCCGGCAGGGGACTAGCTCCTACAATGAGCAGTTCTTC. Translating it yields CASSRQGTSSYNEQFF.

This clonotype was picked up one time. V is TRBV12-3 or TRBV12-4 and J is TRBJ2-7, with 9 bases aligning to TRBD2. This CDR3 region has 15 residues. V lost 1 base, J lost 1 base, and 2 bases stayed unmatched. The CDR3 sequence: CASSLVLAGSYEQYF. The CDR3 DNA reads TGTGCCAGCAGTTTAGTTCTAGCGGGATCCTACGAGCAGTACTTC.

The J gene is TRBJ2-4, the V gene TRBV20-1; D remains ambiguous. This CDR3 contains 13 residues. Trimming cost V 0 bases and J 0 bases, with 3 bases left between them. Germline loops: CDR1 DFQATT, CDR2 SNEGSKA (reference sequence). CDR3 region: CSAREIAKNIQYF. The CDR3 DNA reads as TGCAGTGCTAGAGAGATAGCCAAAAACATTCAGTACTTC.

This clonotype has more than one count but fewer than ten. The chain joins TRBV2 to TRBJ2-5; TRBD1 might be the D (6 bases). V lost 7 bases to trimming and J lost 5 bases, with 14 bases between them. CDR1 and CDR2 (germline): SNHLY, FYNNEI. This CDR3 spans 13 amino acids. The CDR3 spells CASKGVNLETQYF. The DNA of the CDR3 is TGTGCCAGCAAGGGGGTCAACCTGGAGACCCAGTACTTC. Full variable domain (missing parts from reference TRBV2 and TRBJ2-5): EPEVTQTPSHQVTQMGQEVILRCVPISNHLYFYWYRQILGQKVEFLVSFYNNEISEKSEIFDDQFSVERPDGSNFTLKIRSTKLEDSAMYFCASKGVNLETQYFGPGTRLLVL.

The chain employs TRBV20-1 and TRBJ1-3; D is possibly TRBD1 (6 bases). From germline, CDR1 is DFQATT and CDR2 SNEGSKA (reference sequence). Trimming pared 4 bases from V and 0 bases from J, leaving 13 bases between. The CDR3 has 15 amino acids. The CDR3 loop reads CSANGQLSSGNTIYF. CDR3 DNA sequence: TGCAGTGCTAACGGACAGCTTAGCTCTGGAAACACCATATATTTT.

In the case of this clonotype: The junction departs from germline at one end; a sequencing error may be responsible. This chain uses TRBV15 with TRBJ2-2, with 7 bases that match TRBD2. The CDR3 runs to 14 residues. The germline CDR1 and CDR2 sequences are LNHNV and YYDKDF (reference sequence). The CDR3 DNA reads as TGTACCACCAGCCCCATTGCGGGAGTCGGGGAGCTGTTTTTT. Translation gives CTTSPIAGVGELFF.

This clonotype was recorded a few times. The rearrangement uses TRBV24-1 and TRBJ2-5; D is uncertain. Germline CDR1 is KGHDR and CDR2 is SFDVKD. The CDR3 loop spans 14 amino acids. The ends were cut back, 0 bases at V and 3 bases at J, with 7 bases in the middle. For the CDR3, the DNA is TGTGCCACCAGTGATTTGGGGCAGAAAGAGACCCAGTACTTC. This gives the protein CATSDLGQKETQYF.

There are a few counts of this clonotype. V and J are TRBV6-1 and TRBJ2-7; the D gene is possibly TRBD2 (5 bases). V lost 7 bases and J lost 5, with 18 bases in between. In germline, CDR1 is MNHNS, CDR2 SASEGT. The CDR3 runs to 14 residues. CDR3 region: CASTGNGIYDEQYF. The CDR3 nucleotides read TGTGCCAGCACAGGAAACGGGATTTACGACGAGCAGTACTTC.

The chain combines TRBV6-2 or TRBV6-3 with TRBJ1-5, with D unclear. V gave up 1 base and J gave up 0 bases, with 19 bases separating them. The CDR3 is made up of 19 amino acids. From germline, CDR1 is MNHEY and CDR2 SVGEGT. In DNA, the CDR3 is TGTGCCAGCAGTTACTATGCCCGTCCACGGGATTATAGCAATCAGCCCCAGCATTTT. Its protein is CASSYYARPRDYSNQPQHF.

The chain is built from TRBV10-3 and TRBJ2-3; 7 bases agree with TRBD1. Trimming removed 6 bases from V and 0 bases from J; junction bases left unmatched: 9. Germline CDR1 ENHRY, CDR2 SYGVKD. The CDR3 sequence is 16 residues long. Here the CDR3 DNA reads TGTGCCATCAGCCGAGGTGGACAGGCTAGCACAGATACGCAGTATTTT. Translating gives CAISRGGQASTDTQYF.

The rearrangement uses TRBV6-1 and TRBJ1-2, with D uncertain. Trimming pared 5 bases from V and 8 bases from J, leaving 18 bases between. The length of the CDR3 is 14 residues. Germline loops: CDR1 MNHNS, CDR2 SASEGT. CDR3 residues: CASSMDRSLRGYTF. CDR3 sequence (DNA): TGTGCCAGCAGTATGGATCGCTCCCTTCGAGGCTACACCTTC.

In this sample, this clonotype turned up once. The chain links TRBV20-1 to TRBJ2-5; D is uncertain. V was pared by 1 base and J by 7 bases, with 13 bases between. The CDR3 loop spans 13 amino acids. The germline V gene encodes CDR1 DFQATT and CDR2 SNEGSKA (reference sequence). CDR3 loop: CSARAGQDATQYF. CDR3 DNA: TGCAGTGCTAGAGCTGGCCAGGATGCGACCCAGTACTTC.

The V gene is TRBV4-1, the J gene TRBJ1-1; 7 nucleotides line up with TRBD1. CDR1 is MGHRA, CDR2 YSYEKL, per germline. This CDR3 spans 12 amino acids. Trimming cost V 3 bases and J 11 bases; bases outside gene matches: 6. The CDR3 reads CASSQVQGMAFF. The CDR3 DNA follows: TGCGCCAGCAGCCAGGTACAGGGGATGGCTTTCTTT.

The V call is TRBV20-1, the J call TRBJ2-2; no firm D call. CDR1 is DFQATT, CDR2 SNEGSKA, per germline (reference sequence). The CDR3 is made up of 12 amino acids. Trimming took off 6 bases at V and 1 base at J, with 6 bases between the two ends. The CDR3 loop reads CSATRNTGELFF. CDR3 nucleotide sequence: TGCAGTGCCACCCGGAACACCGGGGAGCTGTTTTTT.

This clonotype was observed a single time. The chain carries TRBV20-1 and TRBJ1-4, with D tentatively TRBD1 (6 bases). CDR3 length equals 15 residues. CDR1 and CDR2 from the germline V gene are DFQATT and SNEGSKA (reference sequence). Trimming stripped 5 bases from V and 8 bases from J, with 21 bases between. CDR3 residues: CSARDTGQTGEKLFF. In nucleotides, the CDR3 is TGCAGTGCTCGTGATACCGGACAGACCGGGGAAAAACTGTTTTTT.

This chain links TRBV6-1 with TRBJ1-2, with 9 nucleotides matching TRBD1. This CDR3 is built from 14 residues. Unmatched junction bases numbered 7, after V lost 5 bases and J lost 6 bases. Germline V CDR1 and CDR2: MNHNS, SASEGT. The CDR3, as DNA: TGTGCCAGCAGTCGCGCCGGGACAGGGAATGGCTACACCTTC. Translated: CASSRAGTGNGYTF.

The CDR3 nucleotides are TGCAGTGCTAGACTAACCACAGATACGCAGTATTTT. Protein product: CSARLTTDTQYF. The chain recombines TRBV20-1 with TRBJ2-3; D ambiguous. CDR3 length: 12 residues. Germline CDR1 and CDR2: DFQATT and SNEGSKA (reference sequence). Deletions cut 2 bases from V and 2 bases from J, with 5 bases between.

The chain couples TRBV12-3 or TRBV12-4 to TRBJ2-7, with 7 bases lining up with TRBD2. With 4 bases clipped from V and 4 bases from J, the junction kept 4 bases outside the gene matches. The CDR3 runs 13 residues. CDR3 sequence (DNA): TGTGCCAGCAGTTCAGCGGGGACTTACGAGCAGTACTTC. Its protein is CASSSAGTYEQYF.

This clonotype has only a few counts. J is TRBJ2-5 and V is TRBV15, with D possibly called TRBD1 or TRBD2 (5 bases each). The CDR3 covers 16 residues. Trimming cost V 3 bases and J 5 bases, with 19 bases left between them. Per germline, CDR1 LNHNV and CDR2 YYDKDF (reference sequence). The CDR3 DNA follows: TGTGCCACCAGCAGCACGAACGTAGAGGGACGGGAGACCCAGTACTTC. It is translated as CATSSTNVEGRETQYF. The complete variable domain, with remaining parts taken from reference TRBV15 and TRBJ2-5, reads DAMVIQNPRYQVTQFGKPVTLSCSQTLNHNVMYWYQQKSSQAPKLLFHYYDKDFNNEADTPDNFQSRRPNTSFCFLDIRSPGLGDTAMYLCATSSTNVEGRETQYFGPGTRLLVL.

This clonotype appeared a few times. The J gene is TRBJ2-5, the V gene TRBV20-1; 7 nucleotides line up with TRBD2. The V gene end was trimmed by 5 bases and the J gene end by 5 bases; junction bases not matched to a gene: 14. The CDR3 has 15 amino acids. CDR1 is DFQATT, CDR2 SNEGSKA, per germline (reference sequence). The CDR3 protein is CSAGEGGSGDETQYF. As DNA, the CDR3 is TGCAGTGCTGGGGAAGGCGGGAGTGGAGATGAGACCCAGTACTTC.

This clonotype has only one observation. The rearrangement links TRBV25-1 to TRBJ2-1, with 8 bases identical to TRBD2. Germline V lookup: CDR1 MGHDK, CDR2 SYGVNS. This CDR3 comprises 20 residues. V shed 8 bases and J 0 bases; nucleotides not matched to a gene: 21. The DNA for the CDR3 is TGTGCCAGCTACGTTCTTACAATGCCGGCGGGGGGAAGCTCCTACAATGAGCAGTTCTTC. Its protein is CASYVLTMPAGGSSYNEQFF.

V gene TRBV10-3 combines with J gene TRBJ2-3, with TRBD1 matching 7 bases. J lost 2 bases, V lost 5 bases, and 7 bases had no gene match. The CDR3 length is 15 residues. The germline CDR1 and CDR2 sequences are ENHRY and SYGVKD. CDR3 protein: CAISQRGQPTDTQYF. The CDR3 DNA is TGTGCCATCAGTCAAAGGGGACAGCCCACAGATACGCAGTATTTT.

The chain employs TRBV2 and TRBJ2-7; D is unclear. This CDR3 region has 11 residues. Trimming took off 6 bases at V and 2 bases at J, with 5 bases between the two ends. Germline CDR1 SNHLY, CDR2 FYNNEI. The CDR3 loop is CASRMTYEQYF. DNA of the CDR3: TGTGCCAGCAGGATGACCTACGAGCAGTACTTC.